The rows below give T cell receptor beta chains drawn from one sample of a study of OX40 agonist ivuxolimab in advanced cancers. Some clones are missing from TCRdb's copy, which holds only in-frame ones; the method was immunoSEQ multiplex PCR. Here the sample spans over 55,000 clones, 85% to 90% being singletons. This material consisted of CD4+ or CD8+ T cells sorted from blood, taken in a trial of the OX40 agonist ivuxolimab. The origin of the receptors is an adult with an advanced solid tumor such as melanoma, head and neck, liver or kidney cancer. The CDR3 runs from the conserved cysteine through the conserved F or W. Fields, in order: clone size, D gene, V gene, J gene, CDR3 protein, CDR3 DNA. A D gene is named only where the DNA matches it firmly. Clone size is stated in some rows and not others, as once, few, many or a class when expanded.

abundance: .; d_gene: TRBD1; v_gene: TRBV10-3; j_gene: TRBJ1-1; CDR3aa: CAISGGGGNTEAFF; CDR3nt: TGTGCCATCAGTGGAGGAGGGGGCAACACTGAAGCTTTCTTT
abundance: .; d_gene: .; v_gene: TRBV6-6; j_gene: TRBJ2-5; CDR3aa: CASSYPGLEQETQYF; CDR3nt: TGTGCCAGCAGTTACCCCGGGTTGGAGCAAGAGACCCAGTACTTC
abundance: .; d_gene: .; v_gene: TRBV19; j_gene: TRBJ2-5; CDR3aa: CASSIVSGETQYF; CDR3nt: TGTGCCAGTAGTATAGTGTCTGGGGAGACCCAGTACTTC
abundance: .; d_gene: .; v_gene: TRBV27; j_gene: TRBJ1-6; CDR3aa: CASSRGEVRGGSSYNSPLHF; CDR3nt: TGTGCCAGCAGTCGAGGGGAGGTAAGGGGAGGGAGCTCCTATAATTCACCCCTCCACTTT
abundance: .; d_gene: .; v_gene: TRBV7-2; j_gene: TRBJ1-2; CDR3aa: CASSPPGVGGYTF; CDR3nt: TGTGCCAGCAGCCCCCCTGGGGTTGGTGGCTACACCTTC
abundance: once; d_gene: .; v_gene: TRBV19; j_gene: TRBJ2-7; CDR3aa: CASSINGGAGYEQYF; CDR3nt: TGTGCCAGTAGTATTAACGGGGGCGCAGGATACGAGCAGTACTTC
abundance: .; d_gene: TRBD2; v_gene: TRBV7-3; j_gene: TRBJ2-7; CDR3aa: CASSSSGLAGTYEQYF; CDR3nt: TGTGCCAGCAGCTCGTCGGGACTAGCGGGCACCTACGAGCAGTACTTC
abundance: .; d_gene: .; v_gene: TRBV5-1; j_gene: TRBJ2-7; CDR3aa: CASSLDRATYEQYF; CDR3nt: TGCGCCAGCAGCTTGGACAGGGCAACCTACGAGCAGTACTTC
abundance: .; d_gene: .; v_gene: TRBV19; j_gene: TRBJ2-7; CDR3aa: CASSIASIRLPYEQYF; CDR3nt: TGTGCCAGTAGTATAGCCTCGATTAGACTACCCTACGAGCAGTACTTC
abundance: .; d_gene: .; v_gene: TRBV7-3; j_gene: TRBJ2-7; CDR3aa: CASSFGLGADYEQYF; CDR3nt: TGTGCCAGCAGCTTTGGGTTGGGAGCGGATTACGAGCAGTACTTC
abundance: .; d_gene: .; v_gene: TRBV6-5; j_gene: TRBJ2-3; CDR3aa: CASSYWGSGTDTQYF; CDR3nt: TGTGCCAGCAGTTACTGGGGTTCGGGTACAGATACGCAGTATTTT
abundance: .; d_gene: .; v_gene: TRBV18; j_gene: TRBJ2-7; CDR3aa: CASSPPSGMVHEQYF; CDR3nt: TGTGCCAGCTCACCACCATCAGGGATGGTCCACGAGCAGTACTTC
abundance: .; d_gene: .; v_gene: TRBV29-1; j_gene: TRBJ1-1; CDR3aa: CSVDGHLNTEAFF; CDR3nt: TGCAGCGTTGATGGACATTTGAACACTGAAGCTTTCTTT
abundance: .; d_gene: .; v_gene: TRBV4-2; j_gene: TRBJ1-2; CDR3aa: CASSQSAGYTF; CDR3nt: TGTGCCAGCAGCCAATCGGCTGGCTACACCTTC
abundance: .; d_gene: .; v_gene: TRBV28; j_gene: TRBJ1-1; CDR3aa: CASSLRGGSTEAFF; CDR3nt: TGTGCCAGCAGTTTAAGGGGGGGGTCAACTGAAGCTTTCTTT
abundance: once; d_gene: TRBD2; v_gene: TRBV15; j_gene: TRBJ2-7; CDR3aa: CATSRDRGTGGYEQYF; CDR3nt: TGTGCCACCAGCAGAGATCGAGGAACGGGGGGCTACGAGCAGTACTTC
abundance: once; d_gene: .; v_gene: TRBV19; j_gene: TRBJ1-2; CDR3aa: CASSDEGRVYGYTF; CDR3nt: TGTGCCAGTAGTGATGAGGGGCGAGTCTATGGCTACACCTTC
abundance: .; d_gene: .; v_gene: TRBV2; j_gene: TRBJ1-4; CDR3aa: CASSLLGGATNEKLFF; CDR3nt: TGTGCCAGTTCCCTATTGGGGGGGGCAACTAATGAAAAACTGTTTTTT
abundance: .; d_gene: .; v_gene: TRBV7-2; j_gene: TRBJ2-3; CDR3aa: CASSPQSRGSTDTQYF; CDR3nt: TGTGCCAGCAGCCCCCAGTCGAGGGGGAGCACAGATACGCAGTATTTT
abundance: .; d_gene: .; v_gene: TRBV30; j_gene: TRBJ2-4; CDR3aa: CAWDPFRGAKNIQYF; CDR3nt: TGTGCCTGGGACCCCTTTCGGGGCGCCAAAAACATTCAGTACTTC
abundance: .; d_gene: .; v_gene: TRBV2; j_gene: TRBJ1-1; CDR3aa: CASTAQQNTEAFF; CDR3nt: TGTGCCAGCACAGCGCAGCAGAACACTGAAGCTTTCTTT
abundance: .; d_gene: .; v_gene: TRBV5-1; j_gene: TRBJ1-2; CDR3aa: CASSLEQGGGYGYTF; CDR3nt: TGCGCCAGCAGCCTCGAACAGGGTGGTGGCTATGGCTACACCTTC
abundance: .; d_gene: .; v_gene: TRBV27; j_gene: TRBJ1-4; CDR3aa: CASSLLGADNEKLFF; CDR3nt: TGTGCCAGCAGTTTACTCGGGGCAGATAATGAAAAACTGTTTTTT
abundance: .; d_gene: .; v_gene: TRBV11-2; j_gene: TRBJ2-7; CDR3aa: CASSAGQANSYEQYF; CDR3nt: TGTGCCAGCAGCGCCGGACAAGCAAACTCCTACGAGCAGTACTTC
abundance: .; d_gene: .; v_gene: TRBV19; j_gene: TRBJ1-1; CDR3aa: CASSTRTGWTEAFF; CDR3nt: TGTGCCAGTAGTACTAGGACGGGGTGGACTGAAGCTTTCTTT
abundance: few; d_gene: TRBD1; v_gene: TRBV28; j_gene: TRBJ2-3; CDR3aa: CASRTTGGSSTDTQYF; CDR3nt: TGTGCCAGCAGAACAACAGGGGGGAGTAGTACAGATACGCAGTATTTT
abundance: .; d_gene: .; v_gene: TRBV5-1; j_gene: TRBJ2-1; CDR3aa: CASKGGPGNEQFF; CDR3nt: TGCGCCAGCAAAGGGGGGCCAGGGAATGAGCAGTTCTTC
abundance: few; d_gene: .; v_gene: TRBV25-1; j_gene: TRBJ1-6; CDR3aa: CASSESGSPLHF; CDR3nt: TGTGCCAGCAGTGAATCCGGTTCACCCCTCCACTTT
abundance: .; d_gene: .; v_gene: TRBV27; j_gene: TRBJ1-2; CDR3aa: CASSSRTLNYGYTF; CDR3nt: TGTGCCAGCAGTTCCCGAACTCTTAACTATGGCTACACCTTC
abundance: .; d_gene: TRBD2; v_gene: TRBV13; j_gene: TRBJ2-2; CDR3aa: CASSLGTSGSHTGELFF; CDR3nt: TGTGCCAGCAGCTTAGGGACTAGCGGGAGTCACACCGGGGAGCTGTTTTTT